This passage covers 22 T cell receptor beta chains from one sample sequenced in a study of shared clonotypes between healthy human individuals (TCRdb year 2020). Libraries were built with the immunoSEQ multiplex PCR assay. TCRdb's version of the immuneACCESS table is confined to in-frame rearrangements and falls short of the full clone set. An unresolved V gene accounts for under half of the shortfall where checked; the remainder is of unknown origin. This sample comprises roughly 1.5 million clones, around 98% of them detected only once. Jointly, the top ten make up 0.4% to 0.45% of the sample. Sequencing input: naive CD4+ T cells sorted from blood. What this sample's cell subset or site label stands for: CD45RA+ positively selected. The receptor set was obtained from a man aged 25 to 40 in good health.

V usage is TRBV6-6 and J usage is TRBJ1-2; D is perhaps TRBD1 (5 bases). V was pared by 6 bases and J by 4 bases, with 15 bases between. The V gene's germline CDR1 is MNHNY and CDR2 SVGAGI (reference sequence). The CDR3 length is 14 residues. The CDR3 nucleotides are TGTGCCAGCAGACGGAGCCAGGGTGGCTATGGCTACACCTTC. Its protein product is CASRRSQGGYGYTF.

The chain employs TRBV5-1 and TRBJ2-6; 9 bases map to TRBD1. Trimming at V came to 4 bases and at J to 0 bases, leaving 2 bases not matched to a gene. The CDR3 has 16 amino acids. Per the germline V gene, CDR1 is SGHRS and CDR2 is YFSETQ. The CDR3 reads CASSPDRGSGANVLTF. CDR3 sequence (DNA): TGCGCCAGCAGCCCGGACAGGGGCTCTGGGGCCAACGTCCTGACTTTC. Full variable domain (rest looked up from reference TRBV5-1 and TRBJ2-6): KAGVTQTPRYLIKTRGQQVTLSCSPISGHRSVSWYQQTPGQGLQFLFEYFSETQRNKGNFPGRFSGRQFSNSRSEMNVSTLELGDSALYLCASSPDRGSGANVLTFGAGSRLTVL.

The J gene is TRBJ2-2, the V gene TRBV5-1; the match to TRBD2 covers 9 bases. Germline loops: CDR1 SGHRS, CDR2 YFSETQ. The V segment lost 5 bases and the J segment 6 bases; nucleotides outside the gene matches: 11. The CDR3 contains 16 residues. CDR3 DNA: TGCGCCAGCAGTCGTGAGGTTTTAGCGGGAGCCGGGGAGCTGTTTTTT. The encoded protein is CASSREVLAGAGELFF.

The chain recombines TRBV10-3 with TRBJ2-1; the match to TRBD2 covers 9 bases. J lost 4 bases, V lost 4 bases, and 2 bases had no gene match. The CDR3 is 14 residues long. In germline, CDR1 is ENHRY, CDR2 SYGVKD. CDR3 DNA sequence: TGTGCCATCAGTGCGACTAGCGGTTACAATGAGCAGTTCTTC. Translation gives CAISATSGYNEQFF.

Concerning this clone: The identical CDR3 is also encoded by other nucleotide sequences in the sample. V gene TRBV7-9 combines with J gene TRBJ2-7; D may be TRBD2 (5 bases). The CDR3 extends over 14 amino acids. The V gene's germline CDR1 is SEHNR and CDR2 FQNEAQ (reference sequence). Between the trimmed V and J ends, which lost 3 bases and 0 bases, there was a span of 9 bases. CDR3 loop: CASSFGVSSYEQYF. The CDR3 DNA is TGTGCCAGCAGCTTCGGGGTTAGCTCCTACGAGCAGTACTTC.

CDR3 in amino acids: CASSIDLSGGPYEQYF. The CDR3 region has the DNA TGTGCCAGTAGTATAGATCTATCGGGGGGACCCTACGAGCAGTACTTC. The J gene is TRBJ2-7, the V gene TRBV19; 7 nucleotides agree with TRBD2. Germline lookup yields CDR1 LNHDA and CDR2 SQIVND (reference sequence). The J segment lost 2 bases and the V segment lost 0 bases, leaving 7 bases of the junction unmatched. The CDR3 has 16 residues.

The chain combines TRBV28 with TRBJ2-6; either TRBD1 or TRBD2 may supply D (5 bases each). Germline CDR1 is MDHEN and CDR2 is SYDVKM. The CDR3 length is 17 residues. V shed 6 bases and J shed 2 bases, with 17 bases lying between them. This CDR3 reads CASSSPGSGAGANVLTF. The CDR3, as DNA: TGTGCCAGCAGCTCCCCAGGGTCCGGGGCTGGGGCCAACGTCCTGACTTTC.

The J gene is TRBJ2-1, the V gene TRBV10-3, with 7 bases aligning to TRBD2. The germline CDR1 and CDR2 sequences are ENHRY and SYGVKD. V shed 1 base and J 4 bases; nucleotides not matched to a gene: 7. CDR3 length: 16 amino acids. The CDR3 DNA reads TGTGCCATCAGTGAGTTGGCGGGAGCTACTTACAATGAGCAGTTCTTC. This codes for CAISELAGATYNEQFF.

The rearrangement uses TRBV4-3 and TRBJ2-1; TRBD2 matches at 10 bases. After removal of 0 bases from V and 5 bases from J, the junction contained 10 bases not matched to a gene. This CDR3 contains 18 residues. Germline loops: CDR1 LGHNA, CDR2 YSLEER. Here the CDR3 DNA reads TGCGCCAGCAGCCAAGAACCCCCTAGCGGGAGTACCCACAATGAGCAGTTCTTC. It yields the protein CASSQEPPSGSTHNEQFF.

The chain couples TRBV5-1 to TRBJ2-7, with 8 nucleotides matching TRBD2. The junction had 12 bases not matched to a gene; V was cut back by 0 bases and J by 1 base. The germline CDR1 and CDR2 sequences are SGHRS and YFSETQ. The CDR3 runs 18 residues. As DNA, the CDR3 is TGCGCCAGCAGCTTGGGCCCATCCCTAGCGGGTATATCCTACGAGCAGTACTTC. This sequence encodes CASSLGPSLAGISYEQYF.

V gene TRBV11-2 combines with J gene TRBJ2-1; D may be TRBD2 (6 bases). The CDR3 totals 15 residues. The germline V gene encodes CDR1 SGHAT and CDR2 FQNNGV. V lost 1 base to trimming and J lost 2 bases, with 9 bases between them. The CDR3 sequence: CASSLAGEAYNEQFF. CDR3 bases: TGTGCCAGCAGCTTAGCGGGAGAGGCCTACAATGAGCAGTTCTTC.

The chain couples TRBV11-2 to TRBJ1-3, with 7 bases fitting TRBD1. The J segment lost 3 bases and the V segment lost 5 bases, leaving 7 bases of the junction unmatched. Germline loops: CDR1 SGHAT, CDR2 FQNNGV. CDR3 length: 15 residues. The chain's CDR3 is CASSPTGSLGNTIYF. As DNA, the CDR3 is TGTGCCAGCAGCCCGACAGGGTCGCTTGGAAACACCATATATTTT.

The V call is TRBV9, the J call TRBJ2-2; D may be TRBD2 (6 bases). V gave up 6 bases and J gave up 2 bases, with 14 bases separating them. The CDR3 consists of 15 residues. The germline V gene has CDR1 SGDLS and CDR2 YYNGEE. The CDR3 is CASTLRDLNTGELFF. In DNA form, the CDR3 reads TGTGCCAGCACCCTCCGGGACTTAAACACCGGGGAGCTGTTTTTT.

The J gene is TRBJ2-7, the V gene TRBV14; possible D gene TRBD1, 7 bases. Germline loops: CDR1 SGHDN, CDR2 FVKESK. V gave up 3 bases and J gave up 3 bases, with 24 bases separating them. The CDR3 covers 18 residues. CDR3 sequence reads: CASSQGSLRDRFFYEQYF. In DNA, the CDR3 is TGTGCCAGCAGCCAGGGTTCGTTGCGGGACAGATTTTTCTACGAGCAGTACTTC. The entire variable domain, with the rest obtained from reference TRBV14 and TRBJ2-7, is as follows: EAGVTQFPSHSVIEKGQTVTLRCDPISGHDNLYWYRRVMGKEIKFLLHFVKESKQDESGMPNNRFLAERTGGTYSTLKVQPAELEDSGVYFCASSQGSLRDRFFYEQYFGPGTRLTVT.

The chain recombines TRBV5-1 with TRBJ2-7; 11 bases are shared with TRBD2. The CDR3 length is 18 residues. Trimming at V came to 2 bases and at J to 0 bases, leaving 10 bases not matched to a gene. The germline gives CDR1 SGHRS, CDR2 YFSETQ. The CDR3 nucleotides read TGCGCCAGCAGCTTAAACGAGCCGGGACTAGCGGCCTCCTACGAGCAGTACTTC. It yields the protein CASSLNEPGLAASYEQYF.

V and J are TRBV18 and TRBJ2-7, with D possibly being TRBD1 (6 bases). Germline CDR1 reads KGHSH; CDR2 reads LQKENI. CDR3 length: 14 residues. Trimming removed 6 bases at V and 3 bases at J, with 15 bases between. The CDR3 here is CASSPGQSVYEQYF. The CDR3 DNA follows: TGTGCCAGCTCCCCCGGACAGTCCGTCTACGAGCAGTACTTC.

The V gene is TRBV18, the J gene TRBJ2-3, with 8 bases lining up with TRBD2. The CDR3 extends over 14 amino acids. J was trimmed by 4 bases and V by 6 bases; bases with no gene match: 6. Germline CDR1 is KGHSH and CDR2 is LQKENI. DNA of the CDR3: TGTGCCAGCTCCCTTACTAGCGGCCCAGATACGCAGTATTTT. Translating gives CASSLTSGPDTQYF.

This clone appeared a single time. The chain is built from TRBV12-5 and TRBJ1-5; D unresolved. This CDR3 comprises 12 residues. Germline V gene sequence: CDR1 LGHNT, CDR2 FRNRAP. V lost 6 bases and J lost 7, with 10 bases in between. The CDR3 sequence is CASGLEDQPQHF. The CDR3 DNA is TGTGCTAGTGGCCTGGAGGACCAGCCCCAGCATTTT.

The chain employs TRBV6-5 and TRBJ1-1; D is undetermined. This CDR3 has 14 residues. V gave up 0 bases and J gave up 3 bases, with 8 bases separating them. Germline V gene data show CDR1 as MNHEY and CDR2 as SVGAGI. The CDR3 coding sequence is TGTGCCAGCAGTTACTCTGGCAGAGACACTGAAGCTTTCTTT. Translating gives CASSYSGRDTEAFF.

The CDR3 DNA follows: TGTGCCAGCAGGGCTGGCAGGGAGGAGGGCTACGAGCAGTACTTC. Its translation: CASRAGREEGYEQYF. This chain uses TRBV7-9 with TRBJ2-7; D is perhaps TRBD2 (6 bases). CDR1 and CDR2 (germline): SEHNR, FQNEAQ (reference sequence). The CDR3 is 15 residues long. The V end was cut by 6 bases, the J end by 3 bases, with 18 bases between.

Points on this clone: This same CDR3 is encoded by further DNA sequences in the sample. The V gene is TRBV18, the J gene TRBJ2-1; D is possibly TRBD2 (6 bases). V lost 2 bases, J lost 0 bases, and 8 bases lay in between. The CDR3 is 15 residues long. From germline, CDR1 is KGHSH and CDR2 LQKENI. The CDR3 DNA sequence: TGTGCCAGCTCACCAGCGGGGAGCTCCTACAATGAGCAGTTCTTC. As protein: CASSPAGSSYNEQFF.

In DNA, the CDR3 is TGTGCCAGCAGCACCGACACGATAATCGGAGAGACCCAGTACTTC. Amino acids: CASSTDTIIGETQYF. This chain links TRBV11-2 with TRBJ2-5; D is unclear. The CDR3 has 15 residues. Trimming shortened V by 5 bases and J by 4 bases, and 17 bases separated the two germline ends. Germline V gives CDR1 SGHAT, CDR2 FQNNGV.